This T cell receptor beta chain was documented in a study of blood T cell repertoires in COVID-19. Trimming took 5 bases from V and 2 from J; bases not matched to a gene: 5. Per the germline V gene, CDR1 is SGHTA and CDR2 is FQGNSA. The CDR3 extends over 15 amino acids. Participant-reported clinical history was the basis for cohort assignment. Assay: immunoSEQ multiplex PCR; the TCRdb copy retains only in-frame clones and omits some. This sample has more than 200,000 clones; roughly 89% occur once, and the top ten carry about 4%. This clone came up once. The material sequenced was PBMCs or T cells enriched from blood (not recorded which). The chain is built from TRBV7-2 and TRBJ2-1; 8 bases match TRBD1. The receptor was derived from a woman aged 30 to 39 with acute COVID-19. The CDR3 DNA sequence: TGTGCCAGCAGCATCCAGGGGGCCCCCTACAATGAGCAGTTCTTC. Translating gives CASSIQGAPYNEQFF. Together with reference TRBV7-2 and TRBJ2-1, the CDR3 gives the full variable domain: GAGVSQSPSNKVTEKGKDVELRCDPISGHTALYWYRQSLGQGLEFLIYFQGNSAPDKSGLPSDRFSAERTGGSVSTLTIQRTQQEDSAVYLCASSIQGAPYNEQFFGPGTRLTVL.